These 11 T cell receptor beta chains share one sample of origin, sequenced in a study of blood T cell repertoires in COVID-19. Clones were read by immunoSEQ multiplex PCR, and TCRdb kept only the in-frame ones, dropping some. The sample has 110,000 or so clones, around 77% seen once. The specimen sequenced was peripheral blood. These receptors were obtained from a human donor in a cohort sampled during active COVID-19.

The chain couples TRBV30 to TRBJ1-4; 10 nucleotides align to TRBD1. Germline V gene sequence: CDR1 GTSNPN, CDR2 SVGIG (reference sequence). The junction had 4 bases not matched to a gene; V was cut back by 1 base and J by 5 bases. The CDR3 has 15 residues. CDR3 loop: CAWSGDRGVNEKLFF. The CDR3, as DNA: TGTGCCTGGAGTGGGGACAGGGGAGTGAATGAAAAACTGTTTTTT.

This clone was recorded at least ten times. The V call is TRBV18, the J call TRBJ1-1; TRBD1 is a possible D gene (6 bases). This CDR3 contains 15 residues. With 1 base removed from V and 1 base from J, the gap between germline ends came to 10 bases. Looked up from germline, CDR1 is KGHSH and CDR2 is LQKENI. CDR3 amino acids: CASSPQGQTNTEAFF. The CDR3 nucleotides read TGTGCCAGCTCACCACAAGGACAGACGAACACTGAAGCTTTCTTT.

The V call is TRBV2, the J call TRBJ2-7; a weak D match, TRBD1 (6 bases). This CDR3 has 15 amino acids. V lost 2 bases to trimming and J lost 3 bases, with 14 bases between them. CDR1 SNHLY and CDR2 FYNNEI come from the germline V gene. Here the CDR3 DNA reads TGTGCCAGCAGTGAAAGGCGTCAGGGGCGCTACGAGCAGTACTTC. It specifies CASSERRQGRYEQYF.

The J gene is TRBJ2-5, the V gene TRBV2, with 8 bases identical to TRBD2. The CDR3 is 14 amino acids. Germline CDR1 and CDR2: SNHLY and FYNNEI. V shed 7 bases, J shed 5 bases, and the junction held 9 bases outside the gene matches. CDR3 sequence reads: CASNPGRASETQYF. CDR3 coding DNA: TGTGCCAGCAACCCCGGGAGGGCCAGTGAGACCCAGTACTTC.

The chain couples TRBV5-6 to TRBJ1-2; D is ambiguous. Germline V gives CDR1 SGHDT, CDR2 YYEEEE. The CDR3 is made up of 13 amino acids. V was shortened by 1 base and J by 0 bases, with 4 bases between the two germline ends. The CDR3 protein is CASSLRANYGYTF. The DNA for the CDR3 is TGTGCCAGCAGCTTGCGGGCTAACTATGGCTACACCTTC.

The CDR3 is CASSPLRGSGANVLTF. CDR3 sequence (DNA): TGTGCCAGTAGTCCCCTCAGGGGCTCTGGGGCCAACGTCCTGACTTTC. The rearrangement links TRBV19 to TRBJ2-6, with a tentative D call TRBD1 (6 bases). V shed 5 bases and J shed 0 bases, with 11 bases lying between them. The CDR3 runs to 16 residues. The V gene's germline CDR1 is LNHDA and CDR2 SQIVND (reference sequence).

V gene TRBV4-1 combines with J gene TRBJ1-6, with D maybe TRBD1 (6 bases). The CDR3 totals 20 residues. Trimming shortened V by 1 base and J by 0 bases, and 19 bases separated the two germline ends. The germline V gene has CDR1 MGHRA and CDR2 YSYEKL. Written as DNA, the CDR3 is TGCGCCAGCAGCCAAGTTATGGGTGAAGGGGGGGGCTCCTATAATTCACCCCTCCACTTT. This sequence encodes CASSQVMGEGGGSYNSPLHF.

The chain has TRBV6-5 and TRBJ2-7, with D hard to call. Germline V CDR1 and CDR2: MNHEY, SVGAGI. Trimming stripped 6 bases from V and 7 bases from J, with 10 bases between. This CDR3 contains 11 residues. This CDR3 is CASSRAGEQYF. The CDR3 coding sequence is TGTGCCAGCAGCCGAGCCGGGGAGCAGTACTTC.

The chain couples TRBV3-1 (or the pseudogene TRBV3-2) to TRBJ1-4; D is perhaps TRBD1 (6 bases). Trimming took 0 bases from V and 0 from J, leaving 17 bases between them. The CDR3 loop spans 19 amino acids. Germline CDR1 is LGHDT and CDR2 is YNNKEL (reference sequence). This chain's CDR3 is CASSQDVGDRIATNEKLFF. CDR3 nucleotides: TGTGCCAGCAGCCAAGATGTGGGTGACAGGATTGCAACTAATGAAAAACTGTTTTTT.

The chain joins TRBV5-1 to TRBJ2-7, with 7 bases matching TRBD1. The J segment lost 3 bases and the V segment lost 3 bases, leaving 6 bases of the junction unmatched. The CDR3 has 14 residues. CDR1 SGHRS and CDR2 YFSETQ come from the germline V gene. CDR3 bases: TGCGCCAGCAGCTGGGGGACAGAGAGCTACGAGCAGTACTTC. Its protein is CASSWGTESYEQYF.

This chain uses TRBV30 with TRBJ1-5; TRBD1 matches 7 bases. The trim removed 3 bases at V and 0 bases at J, leaving 2 bases unmatched. The germline CDR1 and CDR2 sequences are GTSNPN and SVGIG (reference sequence). The CDR3 is made up of 14 amino acids. CDR3 region: CAWSGTDSNQPQHF. Here the CDR3 DNA reads TGTGCCTGGAGCGGGACAGATAGCAATCAGCCCCAGCATTTT. Full variable domain (rest looked up from reference TRBV30 and TRBJ1-5): SQTIHQWPATLVQPVGSPLSLECTVEGTSNPNLYWYRQAAGRGLQLLFYSVGIGQISSEVPQNLSASRPQDRQFILSSKKLLLSDSGFYLCAWSGTDSNQPQHFGDGTRLSIL.